The rows below give T cell receptor beta chains drawn from one sample of a study of control samples from healthy donors and cancer patients. TCRdb's copy holds only in-frame clones and misses some; the assay was immunoSEQ multiplex PCR. The table lists tens of thousands of clones, approximately 90% of them singletons, with around 15% in the top ten. Sequenced material: PBMCs. Receptor source: a man aged 45-65 years with lung cancer. The CDR3 runs from the conserved cysteine through the conserved F or W. D genes are given only for firm matches. Clone size is stated in some rows and not others, as once, few, many or a class when expanded.

>TRBJ1-1|NA|NA|TRBV6-1
CASSEVSGDGTEAFF
TGTGCCAGCAGTGAAGTGTCCGGGGATGGGACTGAAGCTTTCTTT
>TRBJ2-2|NA|TRBD1|TRBV5-4
CASRGQGPGELFF
TGTGCCAGCCGGGGACAGGGGCCCGGGGAGCTGTTTTTT
>TRBJ1-4|NA|NA|TRBV18
CASSSDRNEKLFF
TGTGCCAGCTCAAGCGACCGAAATGAAAAACTGTTTTTT
>TRBJ1-1|NA|TRBD1|TRBV6-2/TRBV6-3
CASSYGTGTTEAFF
TGTGCCAGCAGTTACGGGACAGGGACCACTGAAGCTTTCTTT
>TRBJ2-7|NA|NA|TRBV23-1
CASSQSHGAYEQYF
TGCGCCAGCAGTCAATCCCACGGAGCCTACGAGCAGTACTTC
>TRBJ1-6|NA|TRBD1|TRBV9
CASSVRTGASPLHF
TGTGCCAGCAGCGTACGGACAGGGGCTTCACCCCTCCACTTT
>TRBJ1-3|NA|NA|TRBV6-6
CASSYGKAGSGNTIYF
TGTGCCAGCAGTTACGGGAAGGCTGGCTCTGGAAACACCATATATTTT
>TRBJ2-3|NA|NA|TRBV20-1
CSARDTDTQYF
TGCAGTGCTAGGGACACAGATACGCAGTATTTT
>TRBJ2-7|NA|NA|TRBV4-1
CASSQLLLKEQYF
TGCGCCAGCAGCCAACTACTCCTCAAGGAGCAGTACTTC
>TRBJ2-5|NA|NA|TRBV6-2/TRBV6-3
CASSSWTVLQETQYF
TGTGCCAGCAGTTCTTGGACAGTCCTACAAGAGACCCAGTACTTC
>TRBJ2-7|few|NA|TRBV27
CASSLSTSSVYEQYF
TGTGCCAGCAGTTTATCGACTAGTTCGGTCTACGAGCAGTACTTC
>TRBJ2-1|NA|NA|TRBV9
CASSEGWGGQTYNEQFF
TGTGCCAGCAGCGAGGGTTGGGGGGGACAGACCTACAATGAGCAGTTCTTC
>TRBJ2-1|NA|NA|TRBV7-2
CASSRSIDSEQFF
TGTGCCAGCAGCCGGTCAATAGACAGTGAGCAGTTCTTC
>TRBJ2-2|few|TRBD1|TRBV13
CASSLKGALDTGELFF
TGTGCCAGCAGCCTAAAGGGGGCGCTGGACACCGGGGAGCTGTTTTTT
>TRBJ2-5|NA|TRBD2|TRBV11-1
CASSLASLAGSQETQYF
TGTGCCAGCAGCTTAGCGAGTCTAGCGGGATCCCAAGAGACCCAGTACTTC
>TRBJ2-1|NA|NA|TRBV6-5
CASTQQFPYNEQFF
TGTGCCAGCACTCAACAGTTCCCCTACAATGAGCAGTTCTTC
>TRBJ2-7|few|TRBD1|TRBV9
CASGTGFTYEQYF
TGTGCCAGCGGGACAGGTTTTACCTACGAGCAGTACTTC
>TRBJ2-5|NA|TRBD1|TRBV5-1
CASSFAGGGETQYF
TGCGCCAGCAGCTTCGCAGGGGGCGGGGAGACCCAGTACTTC
>TRBJ2-5|NA|TRBD2|TRBV10-2
CASGLAGGLGETQYF
TGCGCCAGTGGACTAGCGGGGGGGCTGGGAGAGACCCAGTACTTC
>TRBJ1-4|NA|TRBD1|TRBV19
CASRRQGGNEKLFF
TGTGCCAGTAGAAGACAGGGAGGGAATGAAAAACTGTTTTTT
>TRBJ2-5|once|NA|TRBV7-9
CASSLLDAKTQYF
TGTGCCAGCAGCTTATTAGATGCGAAGACCCAGTACTTC
>TRBJ2-7|once|NA|TRBV6-5
CASKKGAGLSYEQYF
TGTGCCAGCAAGAAAGGGGCAGGTTTATCCTACGAGCAGTACTTC
>TRBJ2-2|NA|NA|TRBV7-7
CASSLGTNTGELFF
TGTGCTAGCAGCTTAGGTACTAACACCGGGGAGCTGTTTTTT
>TRBJ2-6|NA|NA|TRBV13
CASSLRVSGANVLTF
TGTGCCAGCAGCTTACGCGTCTCTGGGGCCAACGTCCTGACTTTC
>TRBJ2-7|NA|NA|TRBV7-9
CASSLTQGYYEQYF
TGTGCCAGCAGCTTAACTCAGGGATACTACGAGCAGTACTTC
>TRBJ2-2|NA|TRBD2|TRBV30
CASGHSAGGTGELFF
TGTGCCTCGGGACATTCGGCGGGGGGTACCGGGGAGCTGTTTTTT
>TRBJ1-4|NA|NA|TRBV6-5
CASSYDNGRKLFF
TGTGCCAGCAGTTACGATAACGGAAGAAAACTGTTTTTT
>TRBJ2-1|NA|NA|TRBV5-1
CASSYTIGATYNEQFF
TGCGCCAGCAGCTACACCATCGGGGCCACCTACAATGAGCAGTTCTTC
>TRBJ1-2|large|NA|TRBV10-2
CASKLGGPDYGYTF
TGCGCCAGCAAATTGGGGGGACCGGACTATGGCTACACCTTC
>TRBJ2-6|NA|NA|TRBV29-1
CSAVFRGANVLTF
TGCAGCGCCGTTTTCAGAGGGGCCAACGTCCTGACTTTC
>TRBJ1-2|NA|NA|TRBV3-1/TRBV3-2
CASSHRGVGSSYGYTF
TGTGCCAGCAGCCACCGGGGGGTGGGCTCGTCTTATGGCTACACCTTC
>TRBJ1-4|NA|TRBD1|TRBV6-7
CASIESGTAATNEKLFF
TGTGCCAGCATCGAGTCTGGGACAGCCGCAACTAATGAAAAACTGTTTTTT